The clone carrying this TCR beta chain was recorded many times. No antigen is known for it. The data belong to a study of metastatic and nonmetastatic thyroid tumors. For the study at large: Malignant and benign thyroid patients had repertoires compared in peripheral blood and tumor or nodule tissue.

Germline V gene lookup returns CDR1 SNHLY and CDR2 FYNNEI. The CDR3 is 15 amino acids. Between the trimmed V and J ends, which lost 1 base and 7 bases, there was a span of 14 bases. As processed by the authors: Between-group CDR3 differences, defined by clinicopathological status, yielded a distant-metastasis classifier for papillary thyroid cancer. MiXCR was used by TCRdb to re-call the PCR reads. For this entry, the V and J calls and clone size follow TCRdb and not the study's own pipeline. The sample shows about 93,000 clones, roughly an eighth of them seen only once. Each patient went into thyroid surgery without having received any treatment. Whole-study results and caveats: Malignant thyroid tumors reportedly exceeded benign nodules significantly in TCR beta diversity, with the difference appearing in blood and tumor.

The chain recombines TRBV2 with TRBJ1-5, with D perhaps matching TRBD1 (5 bases). Specimen: blood. This sequence originates from a female donor with papillary thyroid cancer or a benign thyroid nodule (not recorded which). Some clones in this sample may be carry-over from other donors' samples. CDR3 coding DNA: TGTGCCAGCAGTGAAGGTGGACATAGGAGACAGCCCCAGCATTTT. Residues: CASSEGGHRRQPQHF.